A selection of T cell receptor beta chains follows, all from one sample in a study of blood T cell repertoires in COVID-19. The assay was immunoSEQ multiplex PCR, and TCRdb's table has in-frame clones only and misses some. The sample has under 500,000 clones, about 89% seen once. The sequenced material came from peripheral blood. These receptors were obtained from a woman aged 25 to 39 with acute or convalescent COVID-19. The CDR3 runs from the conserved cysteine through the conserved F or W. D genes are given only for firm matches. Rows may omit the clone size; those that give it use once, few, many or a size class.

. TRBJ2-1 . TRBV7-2 CASSLADYNNEQFF TGTGCCAGCAGCCTTGCGGACTATAACAATGAGCAGTTCTTC
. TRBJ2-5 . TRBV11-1 CASNSFTGGGRETQYF TGTGCCAGCAACTCCTTCACAGGGGGAGGGCGCGAGACCCAGTACTTC
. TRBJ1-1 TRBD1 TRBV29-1 CSVAGGEMNTEAFF TGCAGCGTCGCAGGGGGAGAAATGAACACTGAAGCTTTCTTT
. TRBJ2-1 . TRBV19 CARGVTGSYNEQFF TGTGCCAGGGGGGTGACAGGATCTTACAATGAGCAGTTCTTC
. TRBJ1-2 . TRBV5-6 CASSYDRLYGYTF TGTGCCAGCAGCTATGACAGACTCTATGGCTACACCTTC
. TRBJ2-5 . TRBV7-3 CASSSNGDSQETQYF TGTGCCAGCAGCTCAAATGGGGACTCCCAAGAGACCCAGTACTTC
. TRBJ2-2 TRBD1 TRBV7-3 CASSQDRVTTGELFF TGTGCCAGCAGCCAGGACAGGGTAACCACCGGGGAGCTGTTTTTT
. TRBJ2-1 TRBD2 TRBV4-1 CASSLRVAGQLDSYNEQFF TGCGCCAGCAGCCTCAGGGTAGCGGGGCAACTAGACTCCTACAATGAGCAGTTCTTC
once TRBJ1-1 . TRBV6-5 CASSYSVDRRTEAFF TGTGCCAGCAGTTACTCGGTGGACCGGAGGACTGAAGCTTTCTTT
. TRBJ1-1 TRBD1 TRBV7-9 CASSSNRGDTEAFF TGTGCCAGCAGCTCAAACAGGGGAGATACTGAAGCTTTCTTT
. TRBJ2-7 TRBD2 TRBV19 CASSRGLDEYEQYF TGTGCCAGTAGTAGGGGACTAGACGAATACGAGCAGTACTTC
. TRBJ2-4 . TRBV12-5 CASGLNGVGPKNIQYF TGTGCTAGTGGTTTAAACGGGGTGGGTCCCAAAAACATTCAGTACTTC
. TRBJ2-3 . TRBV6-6 CASSSPEGTDTQYF TGTGCCAGCAGTTCCCCCGAGGGCACAGATACGCAGTATTTT
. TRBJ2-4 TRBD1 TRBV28 CASSSRTGQAYIQYF TGTGCCAGCAGTTCTCGGACAGGGCAGGCATACATTCAGTACTTC
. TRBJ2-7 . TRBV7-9 CASSTDSYEQYF TGTGCCAGCAGCACCGACAGCTACGAGCAGTACTTC
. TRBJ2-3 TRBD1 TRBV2 CASIDRTGSGDTQYF TGTGCCAGCATCGATAGGACAGGGTCGGGTGATACGCAGTATTTT
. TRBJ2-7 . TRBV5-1 CASSGGTDYEQYF TGCGCCAGCAGCGGCGGGACAGACTACGAGCAGTACTTC
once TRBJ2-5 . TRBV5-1 CASVGGETQYF TGCGCCAGCGTAGGCGGGGAGACCCAGTACTTC
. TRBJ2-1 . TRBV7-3 CASSLSPRGEQFF TGTGCCAGCAGCTTAAGTCCACGCGGGGAGCAGTTCTTC
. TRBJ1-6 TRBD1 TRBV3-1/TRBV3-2 CASSPGQPRPLHF TGTGCCAGCAGCCCGGGACAGCCGAGACCCCTCCACTTT
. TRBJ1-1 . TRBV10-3 CAISESGQGLGTEAFF TGTGCCATCAGTGAGTCGGGGCAGGGGTTAGGAACTGAAGCTTTCTTT
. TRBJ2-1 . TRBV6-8 CASSGHWSGRSYNEQFF TGTGCCAGCAGTGGCCATTGGAGCGGACGCTCCTACAATGAGCAGTTCTTC
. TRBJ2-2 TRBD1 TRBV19 CASRTGANTGELFF TGTGCCAGTAGAACAGGGGCGAACACCGGGGAGCTGTTTTTT
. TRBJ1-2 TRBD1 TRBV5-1 CASSSQDRGQSGYTF TGCGCCAGCAGCTCCCAGGACAGGGGGCAGAGTGGCTACACCTTC
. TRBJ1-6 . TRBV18 CASKQLPDSPLHF TGTGCCAGCAAACAGCTCCCTGATTCACCCCTCCACTTT
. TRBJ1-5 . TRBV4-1 CASSQVRSTMGQPQHF TGCGCCAGCAGCCAAGTAAGGTCCACCATGGGCCAGCCCCAGCATTTT
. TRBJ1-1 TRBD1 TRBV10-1 CASRPDLQGAAFF TGCGCCAGCAGACCCGATCTCCAGGGGGCGGCTTTCTTT
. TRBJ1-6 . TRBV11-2 CASSLLSMRGYDSPLHF TGTGCCAGCAGCCTCCTCAGCATGAGGGGGTACGATTCACCCCTCCACTTT
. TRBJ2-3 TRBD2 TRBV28 CASSEISGGVADTQYF TGTGCCAGCAGCGAAATCAGCGGGGGGGTGGCAGATACGCAGTATTTT
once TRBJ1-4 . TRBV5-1 CASSLGRTGEKLFF TGCGCCAGCAGCTTGGGCAGGACGGGAGAAAAACTGTTTTTT
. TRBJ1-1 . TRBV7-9 CASSMQGVGSEAFF TGTGCCAGCAGCATGCAGGGTGTTGGGTCTGAAGCTTTCTTT
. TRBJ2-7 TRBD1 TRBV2 CASRAGTGWGEQYF TGTGCCAGCAGAGCTGGGACAGGGTGGGGCGAGCAGTACTTC
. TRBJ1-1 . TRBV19 CASSAGRAGRMNTEAFF TGTGCCAGTAGTGCGGGAAGGGCGGGGAGAATGAACACTGAAGCTTTCTTT
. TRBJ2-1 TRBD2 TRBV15 CATSRGGLADNEQFF TGTGCCACCAGCAGAGGGGGACTAGCCGACAATGAGCAGTTCTTC
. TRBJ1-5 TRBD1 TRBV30 CAWSGQGHQPQHF TGTGCCTGGAGCGGACAGGGCCACCAGCCCCAGCATTTT
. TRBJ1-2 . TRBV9 CASSPGGSATYTF TGTGCCAGCAGCCCCGGAGGCTCGGCGACCTACACCTTC
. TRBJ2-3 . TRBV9 CASSVAPGKDTQYF TGTGCCAGCAGCGTAGCGCCCGGGAAAGATACGCAGTATTTT
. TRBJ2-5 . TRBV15 CATSIRETQYF TGTGCCACCAGCATCCGGGAGACCCAGTACTTC
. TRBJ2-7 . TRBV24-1 CATRRGTSYEQYF TGTGCCACCCGCCGGGGGACCTCCTACGAGCAGTACTTC
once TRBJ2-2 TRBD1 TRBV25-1 CASSANKGASTGELFF TGTGCCAGCAGCGCAAATAAGGGGGCAAGTACCGGGGAGCTGTTTTTT
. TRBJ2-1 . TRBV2 CASSSTGTYNEQFF TGTGCCAGCAGTTCCACCGGGACCTACAATGAGCAGTTCTTC
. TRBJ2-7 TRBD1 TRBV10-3 CAISDRDRGYEQYF TGTGCCATCAGTGATCGGGACAGGGGCTACGAGCAGTACTTC
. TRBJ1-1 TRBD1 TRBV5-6 CASSIGTGFVTEAFF TGTGCCAGCAGCATCGGGACAGGGTTCGTCACTGAAGCTTTCTTT
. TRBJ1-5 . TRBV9 CASSESGMAGQNQPQHF TGTGCCAGCAGCGAGTCCGGCATGGCAGGGCAGAATCAGCCCCAGCATTTT
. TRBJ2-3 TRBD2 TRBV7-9 CASSLAASGSTDTQYF TGTGCCAGCAGCTTAGCGGCTAGCGGTAGCACAGATACGCAGTATTTT
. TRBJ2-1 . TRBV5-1 CASGTKGGGLGHEQFF TGCGCCAGCGGAACCAAGGGGGGGGGTCTCGGTCATGAGCAGTTCTTC
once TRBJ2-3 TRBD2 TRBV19 CASSKSGGAASMTDTQYF TGTGCCAGTAGTAAAAGCGGGGGGGCCGCTTCAATGACAGATACGCAGTATTTT
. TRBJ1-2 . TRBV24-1 CATSDPPVNYGYTF TGTGCCACCAGTGATCCTCCAGTCAACTATGGCTACACCTTC
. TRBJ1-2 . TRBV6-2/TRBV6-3 CASSYPEGYTF TGTGCCAGCAGTTACCCGGAGGGCTACACCTTC
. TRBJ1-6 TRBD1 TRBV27 CASSAGTDNSPLHF TGTGCCAGCAGTGCTGGGACAGATAATTCACCCCTCCACTTT
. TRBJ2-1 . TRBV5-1 CASSSGLEGTEQFF TGCGCCAGCAGCTCGGGCCTAGAGGGTACTGAGCAGTTCTTC
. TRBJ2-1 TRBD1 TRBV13 CASSSGGQGRYNEQFF TGTGCCAGCAGCTCGGGGGGACAGGGAAGATACAATGAGCAGTTCTTC
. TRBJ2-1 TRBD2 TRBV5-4 CASSPSGGGYYNEQFF TGTGCCAGCAGCCCATCAGGCGGGGGGTACTACAATGAGCAGTTCTTC